The rows below give T cell receptor beta chains drawn from one sample of a study of PD-L1 blockade in urothelial cancer. The assay was immunoSEQ multiplex PCR, and TCRdb's table has in-frame clones only and misses some. The data show around 50,000 clones, 70% to 85% seen once. Source: PBMCs, taken around atezolizumab (anti-PD-L1) treatment. The receptors were gathered from a man between 50 and 59 years old with urothelial cancer. CDR3s include the opening cysteine and the closing phenylalanine or tryptophan. The order of the fields is V gene, J gene, D gene, clone size, CDR3 length, CDR3 DNA, CDR3 protein. D genes are given only for firm matches. Expanded clones get a size class; other rows say once, few or many, or leave the size out.

V gene: TRBV19
J gene: TRBJ2-2
D gene: .
clone size: once
CDR3 length: 14
CDR3 DNA: TGTGCCAGTAGTCTCGGACTTAACACCGGGGAGCTGTTTTTT
CDR3 protein: CASSLGLNTGELFF

V gene: TRBV5-4
J gene: TRBJ2-5
D gene: .
clone size: .
CDR3 length: 14
CDR3 DNA: TGTGCCAGCAACCCGGGGGTGGGCCCGGGGACCCAGTACTTC
CDR3 protein: CASNPGVGPGTQYF

V gene: TRBV6-5
J gene: TRBJ1-3
D gene: TRBD1
clone size: .
CDR3 length: 15
CDR3 DNA: TGTGCCAGCAGTTACGGGACAGGGGCTGGAAACACCATATATTTT
CDR3 protein: CASSYGTGAGNTIYF

V gene: TRBV6-5
J gene: TRBJ2-5
D gene: .
clone size: .
CDR3 length: 15
CDR3 DNA: TGTGCCAGCAGTTACTCGCTAGTAGCCCAAGAGACCCAGTACTTC
CDR3 protein: CASSYSLVAQETQYF

V gene: TRBV25-1
J gene: TRBJ2-7
D gene: TRBD1
clone size: few
CDR3 length: 16
CDR3 DNA: TGTGCCAGCAGTGAATATTCCGGGACAGGGTCGATCGAGCAGTACTTC
CDR3 protein: CASSEYSGTGSIEQYF

V gene: TRBV19
J gene: TRBJ1-1
D gene: .
clone size: few
CDR3 length: 14
CDR3 DNA: TGTGCCAGTAGTATTGACAGTATGAACACTGAAGCTTTCTTT
CDR3 protein: CASSIDSMNTEAFF

V gene: TRBV6-6
J gene: TRBJ2-5
D gene: .
clone size: .
CDR3 length: 12
CDR3 DNA: TGTGCCAGCAGGGGCCCTCAGGAGACCCAGTACTTC
CDR3 protein: CASRGPQETQYF

V gene: TRBV7-9
J gene: TRBJ2-7
D gene: TRBD1
clone size: .
CDR3 length: 18
CDR3 DNA: TGTGCCAGCAGCTTAGCGAGAACCGGGACAGTTCTCTCCTACGAGCAGTACTTC
CDR3 protein: CASSLARTGTVLSYEQYF

V gene: TRBV4-3
J gene: TRBJ1-5
D gene: TRBD1
clone size: few
CDR3 length: 16
CDR3 DNA: TGCGCCAGCAGCCAAGACGCCGGGACAGGGGATCAGCCCCAGCATTTT
CDR3 protein: CASSQDAGTGDQPQHF

V gene: TRBV7-6
J gene: TRBJ2-7
D gene: .
clone size: .
CDR3 length: 14
CDR3 DNA: TGTGCCAGCAGCCCTCTTAGTGGCTCCTACGAGCAGTACTTC
CDR3 protein: CASSPLSGSYEQYF

V gene: TRBV28
J gene: TRBJ1-5
D gene: .
clone size: .
CDR3 length: 17
CDR3 DNA: TGTGCCAGCAGTTTCGGGGAGGGCAGACGGAGCAATCAGCCCCAGCATTTT
CDR3 protein: CASSFGEGRRSNQPQHF

V gene: TRBV4-2
J gene: TRBJ1-6
D gene: .
clone size: .
CDR3 length: 18
CDR3 DNA: TGTGCCAGCAGCCAAGAGGAGGGCAGCAGCTCCTATAATTCACCCCTCCACTTT
CDR3 protein: CASSQEEGSSSYNSPLHF

V gene: TRBV27
J gene: TRBJ2-7
D gene: TRBD2
clone size: .
CDR3 length: 16
CDR3 DNA: TGTGCCAGCAGTTTTAACGTAAGACTAGCGGGGTTAGAGCAGTACTTC
CDR3 protein: CASSFNVRLAGLEQYF

V gene: TRBV4-1
J gene: TRBJ1-3
D gene: TRBD1
clone size: .
CDR3 length: 17
CDR3 DNA: TGCGCCAGCAGCCAAGTCGGGACAGGATTCTCTGGAAACACCATATATTTT
CDR3 protein: CASSQVGTGFSGNTIYF

V gene: TRBV7-2
J gene: TRBJ2-3
D gene: TRBD1
clone size: .
CDR3 length: 15
CDR3 DNA: TGTGCCAGCAGCTCCGGACAGGGACGCACAGATACGCAGTATTTT
CDR3 protein: CASSSGQGRTDTQYF

V gene: TRBV14
J gene: TRBJ2-1
D gene: .
clone size: .
CDR3 length: 16
CDR3 DNA: TGTGCCAGCAGGCCAGGGCCACAAGGGTCCTACAATGAGCAGTTCTTC
CDR3 protein: CASRPGPQGSYNEQFF

V gene: TRBV15
J gene: TRBJ1-1
D gene: .
clone size: once
CDR3 length: 13
CDR3 DNA: TGTGCCACCAGCAGAGATAGAACCGCTGAAGCTTTCTTT
CDR3 protein: CATSRDRTAEAFF

V gene: TRBV25-1
J gene: TRBJ2-3
D gene: TRBD2
clone size: .
CDR3 length: 15
CDR3 DNA: TGTGCCAGCAGTGAAATTGGCGGGAGGGCCGATACGCAGTATTTT
CDR3 protein: CASSEIGGRADTQYF

V gene: TRBV28
J gene: TRBJ1-5
D gene: TRBD1
clone size: few
CDR3 length: 15
CDR3 DNA: TGTGCCAGCCAGTGGGACAGGTTGAGCAATCAGCCCCAGCATTTT
CDR3 protein: CASQWDRLSNQPQHF

V gene: TRBV19
J gene: TRBJ2-5
D gene: .
clone size: few
CDR3 length: 14
CDR3 DNA: TGTGCCAGTAGTCCCAAGGCAGGACAGGAGACCCAGTACTTC
CDR3 protein: CASSPKAGQETQYF

V gene: TRBV11-2
J gene: TRBJ2-3
D gene: .
clone size: .
CDR3 length: 16
CDR3 DNA: TGTGCCAGCAGCGAGATAGGGCGGGTTAACACAGATACGCAGTATTTT
CDR3 protein: CASSEIGRVNTDTQYF

V gene: TRBV6-1
J gene: TRBJ1-1
D gene: .
clone size: .
CDR3 length: 13
CDR3 DNA: TGTGCCAGCAGTCCCCGACGGGGCACTGAAGCTTTCTTT
CDR3 protein: CASSPRRGTEAFF

V gene: TRBV2
J gene: TRBJ1-1
D gene: .
clone size: .
CDR3 length: 11
CDR3 DNA: TGTGCCCCCAGGGCACTGGAGAAAGCTTTCTTT
CDR3 protein: CAPRALEKAFF

V gene: TRBV5-6
J gene: TRBJ2-5
D gene: .
clone size: .
CDR3 length: 15
CDR3 DNA: TGTGCCAGCAGCTTGGTTTTGAATACACAAGAGACCCAGTACTTC
CDR3 protein: CASSLVLNTQETQYF

V gene: TRBV5-4
J gene: TRBJ1-4
D gene: .
clone size: .
CDR3 length: 14
CDR3 DNA: TGTGCCAGCAGCTTAGGAGGCGTGAATGAAAAACTGTTTTTT
CDR3 protein: CASSLGGVNEKLFF

V gene: TRBV9
J gene: TRBJ1-1
D gene: .
clone size: .
CDR3 length: 14
CDR3 DNA: TGTGCCAGCAGCCCTTGGGGACTCGGACGGGAAGCTTTCTTT
CDR3 protein: CASSPWGLGREAFF